The subject of this entry is one T cell receptor (beta chain). The protocol was immunoSEQ multiplex PCR, while the TCRdb copy is restricted to in-frame clones and leaves out a portion. The sample has tens of thousands of clones, around 80% seen once. This specimen belongs to a study of blood T cell repertoires in COVID-19. The overall study: Acute and convalescent COVID-19 specimens originated in the United States, Italy and Spain.

V shed 3 bases, J shed 7 bases, and the junction held 8 bases outside the gene matches. Germline V gene sequence: CDR1 LGHDT, CDR2 YNNKEL (reference sequence). This CDR3 is built from 15 residues. The chain joins TRBV3-1 (or the pseudogene TRBV3-2) to TRBJ2-1; 8 bases match TRBD2. The TCR was taken from a woman aged 80 or older with acute or convalescent COVID-19. The sequenced sample consisted of peripheral blood. DNA for the CDR3: TGTGCCAGCAGCCACGGGGGGGACTACGGGAATGAGCAGTTCTTC. It translates to CASSHGGDYGNEQFF.